This T cell receptor beta chain was sequenced in a study of blood T cells in healthy people across ages. Through a sample-barcoded 5' primer and a J-beta primer mix, a second PCR was run for roughly 7 to 12 cycles. TCRdb re-called the 5' RACE reads with MiXCR, one entry per CDR3 protein. The top ten hold 4% of the sample, which has 1.5 million to 1.8 million distinct CDR3 sequences, 40% to 45% seen once. A word on this clonotype: What it binds is not known.

Study conclusions and caveats: Unsorted PBMC input precluded a conclusive naive versus antigen-experienced comparison.

This CDR3 has 14 amino acids. Trimming removed 5 bases at V and 0 bases at J, with 9 bases between. This sequence joins TRBV12-3 or TRBV12-4 and TRBJ2-3; D uncertain. Source material: blood. The source of this sequence is a woman under 30 in good health. CDR3 region: CASSHTPSTDTQYF. The CDR3 region has the DNA TGTGCCAGCAGTCACACCCCGAGCACAGATACGCAGTATTTT.